The subject of this entry is one TCR beta chain. TCRdb ran MiXCR on the PCR reads and lists one entry per CDR3 protein. In the table there are 460,000 or so distinct CDR3 sequences, 20% to 25% of which are singletons. This entry belongs to a study of molecular identifiers for immune sequencing clone quantification. The V gene lost 4 bases and the J gene lost 4 bases, with 14 bases spanning the gap. CDR3 length equals 14 residues. CDR1 and CDR2 from the germline V gene are SGHDT and YYEEEE. V and J are TRBV5-6 and TRBJ1-1; D unresolved. The TCR sequence derives from a human donor in good health. Some libraries in this study had Jurkat cell RNA spiked in. Sequencing was carried out using naive CD8+ T cells from blood, with Jurkat cell RNA spiked in. The subset here: FACS-sorted CD8+CD4-CCR7+CD45RA+ naive T cells. The CDR3 coding sequence is TGTGCCAGCAGCGTGGACCCGGCGGGCACTGAAGCTTTCTTT. Translated, it gives CASSVDPAGTEAFF.